These 30 T cell receptor beta chains originate from one sample sequenced in a study of T cell changes during pregnancy in multiple sclerosis. Assay used: immunoSEQ multiplex PCR; TCRdb lists only in-frame clones, some missing. This sample has some 41,000 clones, with 89% found just once. This specimen consisted of CD4+ T cells from peripheral blood mononuclear cells, obtained after pregnancy. The receptors stem from a female donor with multiple sclerosis, enrolled in a pregnancy study.

The gene calls are TRBV7-9 and TRBJ2-3, with TRBD1 matching 8 bases. CDR3 length: 15 residues. Germline loops: CDR1 SEHNR, CDR2 FQNEAQ (reference sequence). Trimming at V came to 1 base and at J to 5 bases, leaving 5 bases not matched to a gene. CDR3 protein: CASSLGSRGQDTQYF. CDR3 DNA sequence: TGTGCCAGCAGCTTAGGGAGCAGGGGGCAAGATACGCAGTATTTT. The whole variable domain, filled in from reference TRBV7-9 and TRBJ2-3, reads DTGVSQNPRHKITKRGQNVTFRCDPISEHNRLYWYRQTLGQGPEFLTYFQNEAQLEKSRLLSDRFSAERPKGSFSTLEIQRTEQGDSAMYLCASSLGSRGQDTQYFGPGTRLTVL.

J is TRBJ2-5 and V is TRBV10-3; D gene unclear. The end of the DNA fits TRBJ2-7 better, so the J call may be wrong. The CDR3 has 14 amino acids. Per germline, CDR1 ENHRY and CDR2 SYGVKD. This chain's CDR3 is CAISDGMVSYEQYF. The CDR3 region has the DNA TGTGCCATCAGTGATGGTATGGTGTCCTACGAGCAGTACTTC.

The chain carries TRBV5-6 and TRBJ2-7; tentatively, D is TRBD1 (7 bases). V was clipped by 3 bases and J by 2 bases, with 12 bases between them. CDR1 and CDR2 from the germline V gene are SGHDT and YYEEEE. The CDR3 totals 14 residues. In DNA form, the CDR3 reads TGTGCCAGCAGCTGGAGGGACAGCACCTACGAGCAGTACTTC. This encodes CASSWRDSTYEQYF.

The V and J genes are TRBV18 and TRBJ1-2; 8 bases are a match to TRBD1. The CDR3 runs 16 residues. Germline lookup yields CDR1 KGHSH and CDR2 LQKENI. Losses at the gene ends were 3 bases for V and 0 bases for J; bases not matched to a gene: 6. CDR3 nucleotide sequence: TGTGCCAGCTCACCCGGCGGGGACAGGTCTAACTATGGCTACACCTTC. Residues: CASSPGGDRSNYGYTF.

CDR3 sequence: CASSFGAGVGTDTQYF. CDR3 nucleotide sequence: TGTGCCAGCAGCTTCGGAGCGGGAGTGGGCACAGATACGCAGTATTTT. This sequence joins TRBV11-1 and TRBJ2-3; TRBD2 agrees at 8 bases. This CDR3 has 16 residues. The J segment lost 1 base and the V segment lost 3 bases, leaving 6 bases of the junction unmatched. Germline CDR1 SGHAT, CDR2 FQDESV (reference sequence).

This clone was observed a single time. V usage is TRBV18 and J usage is TRBJ2-1, with D possibly being TRBD1 (5 bases). The V end lost 1 base, the J end lost 0 bases, and 10 bases lay between the germline ends. Looked up from germline, CDR1 is KGHSH and CDR2 is LQKENI. This CDR3 has 16 amino acids. CDR3 protein: CASSPRGSSSYNEQFF. The CDR3 DNA reads as TGTGCCAGCTCACCACGGGGCAGCAGCTCCTACAATGAGCAGTTCTTC.

The table lists this clone with a count of one. CDR3 amino acids: CASSPDSLKNIQYF. The DNA for the CDR3 is TGTGCCAGCAGCCCCGACAGCCTCAAAAACATTCAGTACTTC. The chain uses TRBV5-4 and TRBJ2-4, with TRBD1 as a possible D gene (5 bases). V dropped 4 bases and J dropped 3 bases, with 11 bases sitting between them. This CDR3 is 14 amino acids long. Germline CDR1 reads SGHNT; CDR2 reads YYREEE (reference sequence).

The V gene is TRBV27, the J gene TRBJ2-3; D remains unclear. The CDR3 is 15 residues long. CDR1 is MNHEY and CDR2 is SMNVEV in the germline V gene (reference sequence). V lost 0 bases, J lost 4 bases, and 11 bases lay in between. CDR3 nucleotides: TGTGCCAGCAGTTTATCTAGTGTGGTCGCAGATACGCAGTATTTT. Residues: CASSLSSVVADTQYF.

This clone was seen once. The J gene is TRBJ1-1, the V gene TRBV18, with D perhaps matching TRBD1 (6 bases). Deletions cut 4 bases from V and 8 bases from J, with 11 bases between. Germline CDR1 and CDR2: KGHSH and LQKENI. The CDR3 is 12 residues long. CDR3 protein: CASSHRDAEAFF. The DNA for the CDR3 is TGTGCCAGCTCACACAGGGATGCGGAAGCTTTCTTT.

This chain uses TRBV6-4 with TRBJ1-1; D call uncertain. Germline CDR1 is MRHNA and CDR2 is SNTAGT. The CDR3 is 13 residues long. The germline V and J ends were trimmed by 8 bases and 0 bases, with 10 bases remaining between them. As DNA, the CDR3 is TGTGCCAGCCGAAGGGAGCTGAACACTGAAGCTTTCTTT. It codes for CASRRELNTEAFF.

J is TRBJ2-3 and V is TRBV5-1; the match to TRBD1 covers 9 bases. The ends lost 1 base at V and 3 bases at J; junction bases unmatched: 12. The CDR3 totals 18 residues. Germline CDR1 and CDR2: SGHRS and YFSETQ. The DNA of the CDR3 is TGCGCCAGCAGCTTGAAGGTCCCCGGGACAGGGTGGACAGATACGCAGTATTTT. This sequence encodes CASSLKVPGTGWTDTQYF.

This sequence joins TRBV9 and TRBJ1-2, with 7 bases lining up with TRBD1. The germline V gene encodes CDR1 SGDLS and CDR2 YYNGEE. Trimming at V came to 3 bases and at J to 7 bases, leaving 15 bases not matched to a gene. The CDR3 loop spans 16 amino acids. CDR3: CASSARGGRGFFGYTF. CDR3 DNA: TGTGCCAGCAGCGCGCGAGGGGGCAGGGGGTTTTTTGGCTACACCTTC.

The V gene is TRBV7-9, the J gene TRBJ2-1; 14 nucleotides align to TRBD2. The CDR3 runs to 16 residues. Germline trimming cut 5 bases from V and 7 bases from J; bases unmatched to any gene: 7. Germline V gene sequence: CDR1 SEHNR, CDR2 FQNEAQ (reference sequence). The DNA for the CDR3 is TGTGCCAGCAGCGCCCGACTAGCGGGAGGGCCGAATGAGCAGTTCTTC. This translates into CASSARLAGGPNEQFF.

This chain links TRBV30 with TRBJ2-1; 8 bases align to TRBD2. Per the germline V gene, CDR1 is GTSNPN and CDR2 is SVGIG (reference sequence). The CDR3 consists of 15 residues. J gave up 7 bases and V 1 base, and 9 bases lay outside the gene matches. The CDR3 is CAWSGPAGEVNEQFF. As DNA, the CDR3 is TGTGCCTGGAGTGGCCCAGCGGGAGAAGTGAATGAGCAGTTCTTC.

The chain joins TRBV11-3 to TRBJ2-1; 9 nucleotides match TRBD1. V lost 4 bases, J lost 5 bases, and 9 bases stayed unmatched. Germline CDR1 is SGHNT and CDR2 is YENEEA. There are 16 residues in the CDR3. DNA of the CDR3: TGTGCCAGCAGCTCCGGGACAGGGAAGGTCGACAATGAGCAGTTCTTC. Its protein is CASSSGTGKVDNEQFF.

As regards this clone: Other DNA sequences from this sample encode an identical CDR3 as well. This chain links TRBV7-9 with TRBJ1-2, with a tentative D call TRBD1 (6 bases). Per germline, CDR1 SEHNR and CDR2 FQNEAQ (reference sequence). Trimming removed 4 bases from V and 0 bases from J, with 9 bases in between. The length of the CDR3 is 14 residues. CDR3 DNA: TGTGCCAGCAGCTCGGGACAAGCTAACTATGGCTACACCTTC. As protein: CASSSGQANYGYTF.

The gene calls are TRBV5-1 and TRBJ2-1; 7 bases map to TRBD1. Trimming removed 3 bases from V and 3 bases from J; junction bases left unmatched: 3. Per the germline V gene, CDR1 is SGHRS and CDR2 is YFSETQ. The CDR3 is 14 residues long. This CDR3 is CASSWGTDYNEQFF. CDR3 bases: TGCGCCAGCAGCTGGGGGACAGACTACAATGAGCAGTTCTTC.

The chain joins TRBV28 to TRBJ2-7; 7 bases are a match to TRBD1. The CDR3 consists of 14 residues. Trimming cost V 6 bases and J 0 bases; bases outside gene matches: 5. CDR1 and CDR2 from the germline V gene are MDHEN and SYDVKM. This CDR3 is CASRAQGSSYEQYF. The DNA of the CDR3 is TGTGCCAGCAGAGCACAGGGGAGCTCCTACGAGCAGTACTTC.

Only one count was recorded for this clone. The chain uses TRBV28 and TRBJ2-7; TRBD2 might be the D (6 bases). Germline V lookup: CDR1 MDHEN, CDR2 SYDVKM. There are 16 residues in the CDR3. Trimming stripped 4 bases from V and 4 bases from J, with 20 bases between. CDR3 bases: TGTGCCAGCAGTTCTCAAGCGGGTCCTGGCCTATACGAGCAGTACTTC. Translated: CASSSQAGPGLYEQYF.

The DNA of the CDR3 is TGTGCCAGCAGCACACGGACAGGCCCGTATCAGCCCCAGCATTTT. Protein sequence: CASSTRTGPYQPQHF. V usage is TRBV7-2 and J usage is TRBJ1-5; 7 bases map to TRBD1. The germline V gene has CDR1 SGHTA and CDR2 FQGNSA. With V trimmed by 5 bases and J by 5 bases, 9 bases remained unmatched. The CDR3 has 15 amino acids.

The chain joins TRBV11-2 to TRBJ1-2, with 9 bases lining up with TRBD1. The V and J ends lost 4 bases and 9 bases, in that order; junction bases with no gene match: 9. Germline values: CDR1 SGHAT, CDR2 FQNNGV. CDR3 length equals 14 residues. CDR3 in amino acids: CASSSTGGLRRYTF. The CDR3 nucleotides are TGTGCCAGCAGCTCTACAGGGGGCCTCAGGCGCTACACCTTC.

This clone was counted a single time. The chain employs TRBV18 and TRBJ2-7; 10 nucleotides agree with TRBD1. The CDR3 runs to 14 residues. CDR1 KGHSH and CDR2 LQKENI come from the germline V gene. V shed 5 bases and J 3 bases; nucleotides not matched to a gene: 4. The CDR3 DNA sequence: TGTGCCAGCTCATCTGGGACAGGGGACTACGAGCAGTACTTC. As protein: CASSSGTGDYEQYF.

The chain uses TRBV4-2 and TRBJ1-1, with 7 nucleotides matching TRBD1. Germline V gives CDR1 LGHNA, CDR2 YNFKEQ. The ends lost 7 bases at V and 0 bases at J; junction bases unmatched: 14. The length of the CDR3 is 17 residues. The CDR3 sequence is CASTLSRDRDMNTEAFF. The CDR3 nucleotides are TGTGCCAGCACTCTTAGTAGAGACAGGGACATGAACACTGAAGCTTTCTTT.

The V and J genes are TRBV30 and TRBJ2-5, with TRBD1 matching 7 bases. The V segment lost 5 bases and the J segment 4 bases; nucleotides outside the gene matches: 13. The CDR3 extends over 15 amino acids. CDR1 is GTSNPN and CDR2 is SVGIG in the germline V gene (reference sequence). The DNA for the CDR3 is TGTGCCTGGGCCCGCAAGGGGGCGAAACCAGAGACCCAGTACTTC. This codes for CAWARKGAKPETQYF. The variable domain in full, completed from reference TRBV30 and TRBJ2-5, reads SQTIHQWPATLVQPVGSPLSLECTVEGTSNPNLYWYRQAAGRGLQLLFYSVGIGQISSEVPQNLSASRPQDRQFILSSKKLLLSDSGFYLCAWARKGAKPETQYFGPGTRLLVL.

V and J are TRBV18 and TRBJ2-3; D remains ambiguous. This CDR3 is 12 amino acids long. V was pared by 5 bases and J by 0 bases, with 3 bases between. Germline assignment: CDR1 KGHSH and CDR2 LQKENI. The CDR3 DNA follows: TGTGCCAGCTCATCTAGCACAGATACGCAGTATTTT. Protein product: CASSSSTDTQYF.

The rearrangement links TRBV5-5 to TRBJ2-7, with a possible D match to TRBD1 (6 bases). V was cut by 4 bases and J by 2 bases, with 16 bases left in between. CDR1 is SGHKS and CDR2 is YYEKEE in the germline V gene (reference sequence). The CDR3 covers 15 residues. As DNA, the CDR3 is TGTGCCAGCAGCAGCCTCGTCAGGGGAACCTACGAGCAGTACTTC. This gives the protein CASSSLVRGTYEQYF.

With respect to this clone: One end of the junction varies from germline; a read error may be responsible. The rearrangement links TRBV7-7 to TRBJ2-5, with 8 bases that match TRBD1. The V gene's germline CDR1 is SSHAT and CDR2 FNYEAQ (reference sequence). This CDR3 is 13 amino acids long. CDR3 amino acids: CASSLDRGETQYF. CDR3 DNA sequence: TGTGCTAGCAGCTTAGACAGGGGAGAGACCCAGTACTTC.

V is TRBV5-1 and J is TRBJ2-3; TRBD2 matches at 12 bases. Trimming at V came to 0 bases and at J to 5 bases, leaving 4 bases not matched to a gene. CDR1 and CDR2 (germline): SGHRS, YFSETQ. This CDR3 region has 16 residues. CDR3 nucleotide sequence: TGCGCCAGCAGCTTGGGACTAGCGGGAGATCTAGATACGCAGTATTTT. Its protein is CASSLGLAGDLDTQYF.

There are a few counts of this clone. The chain joins TRBV7-9 to TRBJ2-3; D is perhaps TRBD1 (6 bases). The germline V gene has CDR1 SEHNR and CDR2 FQNEAQ (reference sequence). V was cut by 4 bases and J by 4 bases, with 9 bases left in between. The CDR3 length is 13 residues. CDR3 sequence (DNA): TGTGCCAGCAGCTCCAGGGGACCAGATACGCAGTATTTT. Its translation: CASSSRGPDTQYF.

This chain joins TRBV5-1 and TRBJ1-4; TRBD1 matches 7 bases. Germline-derived CDR1 and CDR2 are SGHRS and YFSETQ. The V gene end was trimmed by 9 bases and the J gene end by 8 bases; junction bases not matched to a gene: 10. The CDR3 has 13 residues. CDR3 nucleotide sequence: TGCGCCATGGGGGGACAGATCGGGGAAAAACTGTTTTTT. It yields the protein CAMGGQIGEKLFF.